This T cell receptor (beta chain) appears in the sequencing data of a study of CXCR3-negative and CXCR3-positive naive CD8 T cells. General study results and limits: Diversity was high in both naive subsets and much lower in memory cells. Naive cells with CXCR3 showed TRB CDR3s that were more hydrophobic than those in CXCR3-negative naive cells. Naive CXCR3-positive and CXCR3-negative cells shared similar TRBV-TRBJ usage, unlike memory cells.

The TRB libraries of cDNA were built by UMI-labeled 5' RACE. With the 5' RACE reads reprocessed, TCRdb shows one record per CDR3 protein and no DNA. Its table lists 100,000 to 150,000 distinct CDR3 sequences. The CDR3 runs to 14 residues. Germline lookup yields CDR1 SGHRS and CDR2 YFSETQ. Using triplicate sorts, 300,000 cells were collected each time from every CD8+ T cell subset. About this clonotype: Its cognate antigen is unknown.

Sequenced input: naive CXCR3- CD8+ T cells from blood. Stated subset: CD45RO-CCR7+CD27+CD95- naive CD8+ T cells lacking CXCR3 (TNR3-). This receptor was obtained from a human donor in good health. Some clones in this sample may be carry-over from other donors' samples. The chain is built from TRBV5-1 and TRBJ1-1; the TRBD1 assignment by TCRdb is unverifiable without DNA. The CDR3 here is CASSLNDRYTEAFF.